Listed here is a single T cell receptor (beta chain). Authors' data handling: Reference gene primer amplification gave estimated nucleated cell counts. The protocol was immunoSEQ multiplex PCR, while the TCRdb copy is restricted to in-frame clones and leaves out a portion. D and trimming come from the DNA, and the V and J calls and clone size come from that table. The table lists just over 80,000 clones, under 90% of them singletons. Trimming took 3 bases from V and 8 from J; bases not matched to a gene: 14. The length of the CDR3 is 18 residues. Germline values: CDR1 MDHEN, CDR2 SYDVKM. This sample is drawn from a study of blood T cell repertoires in COVID-19.

The sample comprised peripheral blood. J is TRBJ2-1 and V is TRBV28, with 12 nucleotides matching TRBD2. This TCR was sampled from a man older than 75 with acute or convalescent COVID-19. CDR3 residues: CASSLTGTGLAGRDEQFF. The CDR3 DNA sequence: TGTGCCAGCAGTTTGACAGGGACCGGACTAGCGGGAAGGGATGAGCAGTTCTTC.